Sequencing of this TCR beta chain was carried out in a study of tumor-infiltrating lymphocytes in glioblastoma multiforme. This CDR3 is 15 amino acids long. Trimming cost V 2 bases and J 5 bases, with 12 bases left between them. This clonotype was detected many times. With a much larger clone just one base away, this may be a read error. No conserved phenylalanine or tryptophan is present at the end of the CDR3, so a read error is the likely explanation. TCRB libraries came from RNA via three nested multiplex PCR rounds. TCRB-specific cDNA synthesis used roughly 0.5 ug of total RNA. MiXCR, applied by TCRdb to the multiplex PCR reads, yields one record per CDR3 protein. The sample holds about 13,000 distinct CDR3 sequences, roughly 70% seen once.

The gene calls are TRBV12-3 or TRBV12-4 and TRBJ2-2, with TRBD1 as a possible D gene (5 bases). Sequencing was performed on brain tumor tissue. This TCR was recovered from a male donor with glioblastoma. The CDR3 nucleotides are TGTGCCAGCAGTTTAAGGCAGGGTAGGACCGGGGAGCTGTTTTCT. This encodes CASSLRQGRTGELFS.